This paragraph reports one T cell receptor (beta chain). What it binds is unknown. These data originate in a study of PD-1 blockade in classical Hodgkin lymphoma. Study overall: Patients received nivolumab 3 mg/kg intravenously every 2 weeks.

The CDR3 consists of 14 residues. J was trimmed by 11 bases and V by 8 bases; bases with no gene match: 17. Per germline, CDR1 MDHEN and CDR2 SYDVKM. Sequencing used immunoSEQ multiplex PCR; TCRdb keeps in-frame clones, though not all of them. The profile covers about 12,000 clones, with roughly 78% appearing a single time and about 23% taken by the ten largest. Brentuximab vedotin exposure varied among the patients, all of whom had relapsed after autologous stem cell transplantation. Relapsed/refractory classical Hodgkin lymphoma patients had complete, partial or progressive responses. Study-wide results and limits: For complete responders, baseline diversity was comparable to that of newly diagnosed patients. Patients who initiated nivolumab within 1 year of ASCT were excluded.

This rearrangement joins TRBV28 to TRBJ1-1, with 7 bases aligning to TRBD1. The origin of this receptor is a human donor with classical Hodgkin lymphoma. The sequenced sample was peripheral blood mononuclear cells (PBMCs), obtained at baseline. CDR3 amino acids: CASHDRAGLMEAFF. Here the CDR3 DNA reads TGTGCCAGCCACGACAGGGCAGGGCTAATGGAGGCTTTCTTT.